This T cell receptor beta chain was profiled in a study of shared clonotypes between healthy human individuals. At the level of the study: Plates per donor: three CD4 naive, three CD4 memory, two CD8 naive, one CD8 memory. Study-level points and caveats: Around 5% was the fraction of naive CD4 clonotypes found shared across four donors. Estimated clonotype richness was generally higher in naive than memory subsets.

The CDR3 is 18 residues long. Germline assignment: CDR1 MDHEN and CDR2 SYDVKM. Trimming took 5 bases from V and 3 from J; bases not matched to a gene: 12. Regarding this clone: What it binds is unknown.

Libraries were prepared by immunoSEQ multiplex PCR; TCRdb keeps only in-frame clonotypes and omits some of them. The sample includes 2 million to 3 million clones, approximately 94% of them seen just once. This TCR came from a man between 18 and 29 years old in good health. Some clones in this sample may be carry-over from other donors' samples. The rearrangement joins TRBV28 to TRBJ2-6; 8 bases match TRBD1. The sequencing sample was made of naive CD4+ T cells from PBMCs. The subset: CD45RA+ positively selected. CDR3 protein: CASSLPWTGLGGANVLTF. For the CDR3, the DNA is TGTGCCAGCAGTCTCCCCTGGACAGGGCTGGGTGGGGCCAACGTCCTGACTTTC.